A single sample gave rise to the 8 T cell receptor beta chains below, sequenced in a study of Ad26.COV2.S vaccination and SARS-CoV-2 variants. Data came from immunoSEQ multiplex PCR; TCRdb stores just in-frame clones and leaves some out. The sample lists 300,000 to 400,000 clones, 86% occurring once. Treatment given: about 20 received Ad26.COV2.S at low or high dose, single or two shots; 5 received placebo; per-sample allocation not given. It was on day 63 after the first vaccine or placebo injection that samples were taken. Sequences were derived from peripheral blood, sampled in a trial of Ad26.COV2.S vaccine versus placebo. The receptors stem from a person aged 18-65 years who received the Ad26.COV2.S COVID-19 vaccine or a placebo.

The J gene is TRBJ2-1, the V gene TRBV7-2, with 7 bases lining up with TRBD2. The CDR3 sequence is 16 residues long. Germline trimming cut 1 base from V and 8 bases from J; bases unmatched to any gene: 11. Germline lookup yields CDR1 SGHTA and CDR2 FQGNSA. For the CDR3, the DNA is TGTGCCAGCAGCTTAGTGGCGGGCGGGGGTTGGGATGAGCAGTTCTTC. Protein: CASSLVAGGGWDEQFF.

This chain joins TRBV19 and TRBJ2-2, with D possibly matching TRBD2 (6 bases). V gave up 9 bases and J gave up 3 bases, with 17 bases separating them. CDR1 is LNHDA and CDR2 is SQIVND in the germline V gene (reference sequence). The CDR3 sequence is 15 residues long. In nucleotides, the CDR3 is TGTGCCAGCCGTGTGGGGGGAGCGGACACCGGGGAGCTGTTTTTT. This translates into CASRVGGADTGELFF. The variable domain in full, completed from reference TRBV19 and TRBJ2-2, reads DGGITQSPKYLFRKEGQNVTLSCEQNLNHDAMYWYRQDPGQGLRLIYYSQIVNDFQKGDIAEGYSVSREKKESFPLTVTSAQKNPTAFYLCASRVGGADTGELFFGEGSRLTVL.

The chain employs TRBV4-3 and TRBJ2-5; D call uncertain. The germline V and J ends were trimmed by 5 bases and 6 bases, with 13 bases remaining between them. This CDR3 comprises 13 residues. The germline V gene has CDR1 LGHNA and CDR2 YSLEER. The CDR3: CASSEGWGKTQYF. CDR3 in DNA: TGCGCCAGCAGCGAAGGGTGGGGAAAGACCCAGTACTTC.

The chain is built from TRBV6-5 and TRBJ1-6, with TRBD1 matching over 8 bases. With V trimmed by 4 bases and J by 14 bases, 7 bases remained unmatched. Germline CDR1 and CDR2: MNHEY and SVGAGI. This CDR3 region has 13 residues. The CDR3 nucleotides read TGTGCCAGCAGTTGGGACAGGCCTGGGGCCCTCCACTTT. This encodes CASSWDRPGALHF.

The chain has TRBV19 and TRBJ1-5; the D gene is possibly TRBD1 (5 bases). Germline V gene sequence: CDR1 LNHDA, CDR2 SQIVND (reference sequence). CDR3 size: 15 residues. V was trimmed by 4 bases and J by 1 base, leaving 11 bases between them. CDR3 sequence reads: CASSNIGASNQPQHF. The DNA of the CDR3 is TGTGCCAGTAGTAACATAGGGGCGAGCAATCAGCCCCAGCATTTT.

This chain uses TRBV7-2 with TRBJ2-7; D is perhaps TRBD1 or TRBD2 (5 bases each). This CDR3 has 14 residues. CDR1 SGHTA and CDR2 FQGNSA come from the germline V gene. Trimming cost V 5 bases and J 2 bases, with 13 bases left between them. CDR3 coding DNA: TGTGCCAGCAGCCCCGGGACCTATACCTACGAGCAGTACTTC. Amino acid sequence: CASSPGTYTYEQYF.

Here the CDR3 DNA reads TGTGCCAGCAGCGTCAACCCCGGGACAGGGGACTATGGCTACACCTTC. Protein product: CASSVNPGTGDYGYTF. The genes are TRBV6-2 or TRBV6-3 and TRBJ1-2, with 10 bases fitting TRBD1. The germline CDR1 and CDR2 sequences are MNHEY and SVGEGT. CDR3 size: 16 residues. V was pared by 6 bases and J by 3 bases, with 10 bases of the junction left unmatched.

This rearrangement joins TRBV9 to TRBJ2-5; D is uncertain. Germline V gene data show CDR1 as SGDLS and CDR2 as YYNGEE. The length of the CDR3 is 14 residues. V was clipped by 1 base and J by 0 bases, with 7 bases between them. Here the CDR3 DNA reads TGTGCCAGCAGCGTAAGGCAGGACCAAGAGACCCAGTACTTC. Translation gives CASSVRQDQETQYF.